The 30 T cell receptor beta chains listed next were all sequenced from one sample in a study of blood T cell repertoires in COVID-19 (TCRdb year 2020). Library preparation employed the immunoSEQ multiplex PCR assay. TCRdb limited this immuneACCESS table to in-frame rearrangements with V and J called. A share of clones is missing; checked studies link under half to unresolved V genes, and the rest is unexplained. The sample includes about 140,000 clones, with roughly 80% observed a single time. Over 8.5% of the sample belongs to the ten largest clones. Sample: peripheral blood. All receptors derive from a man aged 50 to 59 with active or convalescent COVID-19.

DNA for the CDR3: TGTGCCAGCAGCTTGCGGGGAGAAGAGACCCAGTACTTC. Protein product: CASSLRGEETQYF. The chain uses TRBV5-4 and TRBJ2-5; tentative D call: TRBD2 (5 bases). CDR1 and CDR2 from the germline V gene are SGHNT and YYREEE (reference sequence). CDR3 size: 13 residues. The ends were cut back, 1 base at V and 3 bases at J, with 7 bases in the middle.

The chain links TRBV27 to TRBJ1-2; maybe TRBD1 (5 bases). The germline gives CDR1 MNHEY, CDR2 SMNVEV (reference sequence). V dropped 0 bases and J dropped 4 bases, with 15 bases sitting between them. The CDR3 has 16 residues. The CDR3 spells CASSLSPGRGIYGYTF. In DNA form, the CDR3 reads TGTGCCAGCAGTTTATCACCAGGGCGAGGAATCTATGGCTACACCTTC.

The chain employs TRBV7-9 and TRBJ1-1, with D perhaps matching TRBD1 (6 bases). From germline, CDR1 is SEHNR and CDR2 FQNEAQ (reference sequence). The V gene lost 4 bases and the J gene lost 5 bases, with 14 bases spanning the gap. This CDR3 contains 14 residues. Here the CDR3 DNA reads TGTGCCAGCAGCTCTTACCAGGGGCGAACTGAAGCTTTCTTT. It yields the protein CASSSYQGRTEAFF.

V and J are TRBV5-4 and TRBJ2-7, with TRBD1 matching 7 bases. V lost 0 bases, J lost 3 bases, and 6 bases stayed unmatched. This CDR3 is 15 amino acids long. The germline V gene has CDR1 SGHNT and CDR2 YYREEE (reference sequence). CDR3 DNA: TGTGCCAGCAGCTTGGGAGACAGGGCCATCTACGAGCAGTACTTC. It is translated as CASSLGDRAIYEQYF.

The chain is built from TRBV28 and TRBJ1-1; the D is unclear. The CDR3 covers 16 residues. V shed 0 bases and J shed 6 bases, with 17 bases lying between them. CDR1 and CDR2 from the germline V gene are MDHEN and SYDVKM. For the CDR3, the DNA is TGTGCCAGCAGTTTATGGAGCATTCGGGAGGTCGCTGAAGCTTTCTTT. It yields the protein CASSLWSIREVAEAFF.

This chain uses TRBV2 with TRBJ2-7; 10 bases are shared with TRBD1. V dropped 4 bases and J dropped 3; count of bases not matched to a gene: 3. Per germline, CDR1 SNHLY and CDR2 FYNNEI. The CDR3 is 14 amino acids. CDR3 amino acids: CASSGQGADYEQYF. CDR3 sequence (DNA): TGTGCCAGCAGTGGACAGGGGGCCGACTACGAGCAGTACTTC.

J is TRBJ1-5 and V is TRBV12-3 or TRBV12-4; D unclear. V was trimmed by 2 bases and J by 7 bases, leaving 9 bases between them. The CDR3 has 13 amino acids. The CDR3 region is CASSLNGGQPQHF. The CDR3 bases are TGTGCCAGCAGTTTAAATGGAGGCCAGCCCCAGCATTTT.

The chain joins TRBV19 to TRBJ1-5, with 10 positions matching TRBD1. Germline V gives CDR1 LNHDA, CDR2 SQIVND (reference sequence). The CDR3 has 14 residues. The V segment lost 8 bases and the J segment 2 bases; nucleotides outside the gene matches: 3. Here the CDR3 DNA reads TGTGCCAGTTCCGGGACAGGGGGCAATCAGCCCCAGCATTTT. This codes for CASSGTGGNQPQHF. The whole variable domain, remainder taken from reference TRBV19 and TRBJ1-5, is DGGITQSPKYLFRKEGQNVTLSCEQNLNHDAMYWYRQDPGQGLRLIYYSQIVNDFQKGDIAEGYSVSREKKESFPLTVTSAQKNPTAFYLCASSGTGGNQPQHFGDGTRLSIL.

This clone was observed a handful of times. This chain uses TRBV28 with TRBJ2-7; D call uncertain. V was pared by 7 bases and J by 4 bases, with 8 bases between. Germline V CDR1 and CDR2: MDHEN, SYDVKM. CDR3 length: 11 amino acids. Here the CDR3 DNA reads TGTGCCAGCACTTACGGGTACGAGCAGTACTTC. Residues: CASTYGYEQYF.

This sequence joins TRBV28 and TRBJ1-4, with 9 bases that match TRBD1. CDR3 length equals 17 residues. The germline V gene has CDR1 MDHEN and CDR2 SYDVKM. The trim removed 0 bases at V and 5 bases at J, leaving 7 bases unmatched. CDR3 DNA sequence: TGTGCCAGCAGTTTATGGGGACAGGGCCCAATGAATGAAAAACTGTTTTTT. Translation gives CASSLWGQGPMNEKLFF.

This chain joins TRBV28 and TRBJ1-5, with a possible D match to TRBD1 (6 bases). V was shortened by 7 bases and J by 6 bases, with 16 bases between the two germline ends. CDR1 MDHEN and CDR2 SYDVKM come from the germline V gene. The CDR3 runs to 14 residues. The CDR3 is CASTIQGFGQPQHF. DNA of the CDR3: TGTGCCAGCACGATACAGGGTTTCGGTCAGCCCCAGCATTTT.

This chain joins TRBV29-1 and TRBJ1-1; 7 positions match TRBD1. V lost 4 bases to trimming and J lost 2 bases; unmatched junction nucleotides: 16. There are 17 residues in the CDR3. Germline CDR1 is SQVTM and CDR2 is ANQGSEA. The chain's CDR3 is CSVGVTGPSTRNTEAFF. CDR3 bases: TGCAGCGTTGGGGTGACAGGGCCCTCCACCAGAAACACTGAAGCTTTCTTT. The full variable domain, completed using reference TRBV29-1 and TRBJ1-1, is SAVISQKPSRDICQRGTSLTIQCQVDSQVTMMFWYRQQPGQSLTLIATANQGSEATYESGFVIDKFPISRPNLTFSTLTVSNMSPEDSSIYLCSVGVTGPSTRNTEAFFGQGTRLTVV.

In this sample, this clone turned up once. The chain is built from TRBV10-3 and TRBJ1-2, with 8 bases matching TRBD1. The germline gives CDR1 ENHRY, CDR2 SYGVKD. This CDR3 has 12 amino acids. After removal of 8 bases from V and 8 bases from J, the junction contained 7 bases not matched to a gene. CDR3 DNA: TGTGCCATCGCCCGGACAGGGCTCGGCTACACCTTC. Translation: CAIARTGLGYTF.

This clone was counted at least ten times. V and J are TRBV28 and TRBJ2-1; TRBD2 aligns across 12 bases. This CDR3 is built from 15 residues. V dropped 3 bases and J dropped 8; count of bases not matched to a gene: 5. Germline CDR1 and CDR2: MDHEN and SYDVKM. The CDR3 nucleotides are TGTGCCAGCAGTTTCTCTAGCGGGAGGGCCGATGAGCAGTTCTTC. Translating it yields CASSFSSGRADEQFF. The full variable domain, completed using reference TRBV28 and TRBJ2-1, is DVKVTQSSRYLVKRTGEKVFLECVQDMDHENMFWYRQDPGLGLRLIYFSYDVKMKEKGDIPEGYSVSREKKERFSLILESASTNQTSMYLCASSFSSGRADEQFFGPGTRLTVL.

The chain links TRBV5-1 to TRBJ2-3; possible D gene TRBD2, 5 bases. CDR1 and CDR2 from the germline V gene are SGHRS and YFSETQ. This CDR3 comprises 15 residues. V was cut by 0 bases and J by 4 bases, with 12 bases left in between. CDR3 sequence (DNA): TGCGCCAGCAGCTTGGAGGGAGTTCGTCCAGATACGCAGTATTTT. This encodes CASSLEGVRPDTQYF.

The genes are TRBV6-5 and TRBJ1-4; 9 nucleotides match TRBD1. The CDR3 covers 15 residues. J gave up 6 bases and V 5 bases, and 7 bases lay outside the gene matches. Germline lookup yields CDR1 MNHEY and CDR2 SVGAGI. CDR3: CASSSRDRVDEKLFF. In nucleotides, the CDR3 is TGTGCCAGCAGTAGCCGGGACAGGGTGGATGAAAAACTGTTTTTT.

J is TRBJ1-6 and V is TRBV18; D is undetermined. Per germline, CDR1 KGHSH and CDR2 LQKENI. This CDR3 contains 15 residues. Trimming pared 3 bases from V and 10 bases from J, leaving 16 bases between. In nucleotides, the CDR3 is TGTGCCAGCTCACCCCGGGCCTCGCGGGCCTCACCCCTCCACTTT. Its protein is CASSPRASRASPLHF.

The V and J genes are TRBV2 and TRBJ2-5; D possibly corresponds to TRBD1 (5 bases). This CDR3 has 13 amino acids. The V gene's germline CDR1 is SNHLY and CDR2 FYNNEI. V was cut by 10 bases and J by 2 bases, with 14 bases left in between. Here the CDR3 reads CANNQGLQETQYF. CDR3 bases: TGTGCCAACAACCAGGGTCTACAAGAGACCCAGTACTTC.

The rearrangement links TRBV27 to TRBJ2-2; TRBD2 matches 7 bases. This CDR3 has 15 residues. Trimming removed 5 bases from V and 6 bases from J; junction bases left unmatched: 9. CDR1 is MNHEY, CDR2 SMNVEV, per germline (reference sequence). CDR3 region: CASSLGGGLAGELFF. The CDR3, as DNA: TGTGCCAGCAGTCTCGGGGGAGGGCTGGCCGGGGAGCTGTTTTTT.

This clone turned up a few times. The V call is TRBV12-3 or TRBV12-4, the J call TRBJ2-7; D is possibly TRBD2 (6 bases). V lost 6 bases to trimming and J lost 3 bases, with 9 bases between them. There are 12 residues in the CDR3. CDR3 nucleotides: TGTGCCAGCAGGCTGACTAGCTACGAGCAGTACTTC. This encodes CASRLTSYEQYF.

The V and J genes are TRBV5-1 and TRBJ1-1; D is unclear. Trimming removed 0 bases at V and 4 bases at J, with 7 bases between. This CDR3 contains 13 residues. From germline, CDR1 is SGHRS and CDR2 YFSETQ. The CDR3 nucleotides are TGCGCCAGCAGCTTGGTCGAGGGCACTGAAGCTTTCTTT. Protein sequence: CASSLVEGTEAFF.

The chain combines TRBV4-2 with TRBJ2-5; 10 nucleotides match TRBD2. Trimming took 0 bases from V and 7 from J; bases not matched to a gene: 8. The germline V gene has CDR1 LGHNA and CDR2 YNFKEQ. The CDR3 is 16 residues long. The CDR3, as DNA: TGTGCCAGCAGCCAAGAGCGGCTAGCGGGAGATGGGACCCAGTACTTC. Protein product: CASSQERLAGDGTQYF.

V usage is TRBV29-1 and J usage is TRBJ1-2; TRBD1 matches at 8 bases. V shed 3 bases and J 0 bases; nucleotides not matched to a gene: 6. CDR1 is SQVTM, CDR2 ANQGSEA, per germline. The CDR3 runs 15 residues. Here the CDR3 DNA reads TGCAGCGTTGAGCAGGGGGCCTTGTCTAACTATGGCTACACCTTC. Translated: CSVEQGALSNYGYTF. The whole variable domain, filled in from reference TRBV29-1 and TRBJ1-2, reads SAVISQKPSRDICQRGTSLTIQCQVDSQVTMMFWYRQQPGQSLTLIATANQGSEATYESGFVIDKFPISRPNLTFSTLTVSNMSPEDSSIYLCSVEQGALSNYGYTFGSGTRLTVV.

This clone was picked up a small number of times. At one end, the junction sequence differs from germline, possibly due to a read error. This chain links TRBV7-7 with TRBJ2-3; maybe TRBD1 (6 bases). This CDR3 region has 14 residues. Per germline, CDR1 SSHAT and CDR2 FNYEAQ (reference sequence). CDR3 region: CASSPGQSTDTQYF. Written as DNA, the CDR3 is TGTGCTAGCAGCCCCGGACAGTCCACAGATACGCAGTATTTT.

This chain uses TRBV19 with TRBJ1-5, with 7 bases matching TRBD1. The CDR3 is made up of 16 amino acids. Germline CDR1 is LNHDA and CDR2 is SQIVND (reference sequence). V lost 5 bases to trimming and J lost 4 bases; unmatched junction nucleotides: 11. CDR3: CASSVSSGQANQPQHF. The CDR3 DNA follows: TGTGCCAGTAGTGTTAGTTCCGGACAGGCTAATCAGCCCCAGCATTTT. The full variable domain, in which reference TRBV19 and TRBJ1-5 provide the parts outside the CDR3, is DGGITQSPKYLFRKEGQNVTLSCEQNLNHDAMYWYRQDPGQGLRLIYYSQIVNDFQKGDIAEGYSVSREKKESFPLTVTSAQKNPTAFYLCASSVSSGQANQPQHFGDGTRLSIL.

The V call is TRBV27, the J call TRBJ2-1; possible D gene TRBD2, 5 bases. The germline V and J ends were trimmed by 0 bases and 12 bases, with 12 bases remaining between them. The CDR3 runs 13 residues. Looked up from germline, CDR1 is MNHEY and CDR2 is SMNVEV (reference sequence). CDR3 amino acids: CASSLSHRAGQFF. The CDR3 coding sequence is TGTGCCAGCAGTTTATCTCATAGGGCGGGGCAGTTCTTC.

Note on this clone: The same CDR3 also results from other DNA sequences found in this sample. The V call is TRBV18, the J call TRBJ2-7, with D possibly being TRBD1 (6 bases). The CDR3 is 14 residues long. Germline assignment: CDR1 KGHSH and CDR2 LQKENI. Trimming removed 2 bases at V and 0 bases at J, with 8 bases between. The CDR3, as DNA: TGTGCCAGCTCACCAAACAGGGACTCCTACGAGCAGTACTTC. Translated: CASSPNRDSYEQYF. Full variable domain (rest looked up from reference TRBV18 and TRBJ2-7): NAGVMQNPRHLVRRRGQEARLRCSPMKGHSHVYWYRQLPEEGLKFMVYLQKENIIDESGMPKERFSAEFPKEGPSILRIQQVVRGDSAAYFCASSPNRDSYEQYFGPGTRLTVT.

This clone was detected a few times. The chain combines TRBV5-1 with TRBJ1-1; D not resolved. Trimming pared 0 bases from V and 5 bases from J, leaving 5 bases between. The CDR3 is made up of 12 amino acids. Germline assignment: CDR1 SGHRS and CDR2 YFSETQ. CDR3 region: CASSLGLTEAFF. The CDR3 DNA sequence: TGCGCCAGCAGCTTGGGTCTGACTGAAGCTTTCTTT.

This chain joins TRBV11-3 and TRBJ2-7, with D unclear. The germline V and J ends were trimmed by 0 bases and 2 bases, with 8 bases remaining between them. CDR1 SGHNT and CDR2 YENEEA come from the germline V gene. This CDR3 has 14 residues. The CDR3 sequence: CASSLDGQTYEQYF. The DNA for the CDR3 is TGTGCCAGCAGCTTAGATGGCCAGACCTACGAGCAGTACTTC.

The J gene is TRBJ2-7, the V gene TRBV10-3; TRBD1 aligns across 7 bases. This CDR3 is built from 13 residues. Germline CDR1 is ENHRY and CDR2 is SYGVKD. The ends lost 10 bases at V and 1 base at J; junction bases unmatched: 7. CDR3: CATNRDRSYEQYF. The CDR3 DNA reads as TGTGCCACCAACCGGGACAGATCCTACGAGCAGTACTTC.